The 3 T cell receptor beta chains reported below all come from one sample, sequenced in a study of T cell responses to AZD1222 COVID-19 vaccine. Measured with immunoSEQ multiplex PCR; TCRdb has only the in-frame clones, and not every one. The sample lists around 130,000 clones; around 92% were seen once. This specimen consisted of peripheral blood, obtained 28 days after the second AZD1222 dose. These TCRs come from an adult who received the AZD1222 COVID-19 vaccine.

This clone was counted only a few times. The rearrangement links TRBV27 to TRBJ2-7, with TRBD2 matching over 7 bases. The CDR3 runs 15 residues. Germline CDR1 reads MNHEY; CDR2 reads SMNVEV (reference sequence). The J segment lost 1 base and the V segment lost 4 bases, leaving 7 bases of the junction unmatched. CDR3 coding DNA: TGTGCCAGCAGTTCCTCGAGCGGGATTTCCTACGAGCAGTACGTC. Translated: CASSSSSGISYEQYV.

This chain connects TRBV9 to TRBJ2-1; 9 bases agree with TRBD2. The V gene's germline CDR1 is SGDLS and CDR2 YYNGEE. The CDR3 contains 14 residues. Germline trimming cut 0 bases from V and 8 bases from J; bases unmatched to any gene: 3. CDR3 in amino acids: CASSVVSGSYEQFF. In DNA, the CDR3 is TGTGCCAGCAGCGTAGTTAGCGGGAGCTATGAGCAGTTCTTC.

V gene TRBV30 combines with J gene TRBJ1-1, with D perhaps matching TRBD1 (6 bases). V lost 2 bases and J lost 7, with 11 bases in between. The CDR3 sequence is 12 residues long. Germline lookup yields CDR1 GTSNPN and CDR2 SVGIG (reference sequence). This CDR3 is CAWSRPRGEAFF. Written as DNA, the CDR3 is TGTGCCTGGAGTCGACCCAGGGGTGAAGCTTTCTTT.